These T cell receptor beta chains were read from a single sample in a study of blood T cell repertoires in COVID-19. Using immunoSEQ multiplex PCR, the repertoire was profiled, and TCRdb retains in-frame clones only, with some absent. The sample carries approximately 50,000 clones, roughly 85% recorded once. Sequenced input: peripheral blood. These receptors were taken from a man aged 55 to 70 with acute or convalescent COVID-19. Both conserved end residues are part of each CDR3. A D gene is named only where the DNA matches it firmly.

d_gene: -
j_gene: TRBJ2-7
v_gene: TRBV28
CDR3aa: CASSSPVVQYF
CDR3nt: TGTGCCAGCAGTTCCCCAGTGGTGCAGTACTTC

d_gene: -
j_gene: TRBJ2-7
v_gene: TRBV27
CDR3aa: CASSLNYEQYF
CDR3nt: TGTGCCAGCAGCCTTAACTACGAGCAGTACTTC

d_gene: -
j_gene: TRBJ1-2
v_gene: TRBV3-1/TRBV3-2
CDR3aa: CASSQDRGAGGYTF
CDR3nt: TGTGCCAGCAGCCAAGATCGCGGGGCGGGTGGCTACACCTTC

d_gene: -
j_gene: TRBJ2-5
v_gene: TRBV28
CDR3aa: CASRIRGETQYF
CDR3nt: TGTGCCAGCAGGATCAGGGGAGAGACCCAGTACTTC

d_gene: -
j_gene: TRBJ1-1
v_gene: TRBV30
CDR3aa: CAWSVRRSGGQVTEAFF
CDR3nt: TGTGCCTGGAGTGTAAGGCGCTCGGGGGGGCAAGTCACTGAAGCTTTCTTT

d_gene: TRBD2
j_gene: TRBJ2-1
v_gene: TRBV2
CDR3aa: CASSEDSWLAAYNEQFF
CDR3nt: TGTGCCAGCAGTGAAGATTCATGGCTAGCGGCCTACAATGAGCAGTTCTTC

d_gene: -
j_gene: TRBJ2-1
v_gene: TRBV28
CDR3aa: CATISGSSIGEQFF
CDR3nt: TGTGCCACAATCTCCGGGAGTTCGATCGGTGAGCAGTTCTTC

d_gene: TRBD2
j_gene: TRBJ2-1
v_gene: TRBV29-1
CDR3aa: CSAGGTWEQNEQFF
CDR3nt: TGCAGCGCCGGGGGGACTTGGGAGCAGAATGAGCAGTTCTTC

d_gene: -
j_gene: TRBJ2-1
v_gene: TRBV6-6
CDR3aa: CASSPSGPSYNEQFF
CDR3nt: TGTGCCAGCAGTCCGAGCGGGCCCTCCTACAATGAGCAGTTCTTC

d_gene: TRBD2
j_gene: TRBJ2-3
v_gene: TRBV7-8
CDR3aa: CASSVTSGSADTQYF
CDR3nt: TGTGCCAGCAGCGTTACTAGCGGGAGCGCCGATACGCAGTATTTT

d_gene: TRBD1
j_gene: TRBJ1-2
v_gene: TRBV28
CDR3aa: CASAVGDRFSGYTF
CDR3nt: TGTGCCAGCGCCGTGGGGGACAGGTTTTCGGGCTACACCTTC